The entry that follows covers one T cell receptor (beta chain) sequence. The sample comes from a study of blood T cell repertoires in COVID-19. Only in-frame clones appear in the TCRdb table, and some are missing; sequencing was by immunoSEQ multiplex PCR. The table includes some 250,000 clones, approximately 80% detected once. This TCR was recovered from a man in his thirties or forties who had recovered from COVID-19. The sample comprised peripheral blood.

The CDR3 DNA reads as TGTGCCAGCACTCTCAGACTAACGGATACGCAGTATTTT. Amino acid sequence: CASTLRLTDTQYF. The chain recombines TRBV12-3 or TRBV12-4 with TRBJ2-3, with D tentatively TRBD2 (5 bases). The CDR3 has 13 residues. V lost 7 bases and J 6 bases, leaving 14 bases between the germline ends.